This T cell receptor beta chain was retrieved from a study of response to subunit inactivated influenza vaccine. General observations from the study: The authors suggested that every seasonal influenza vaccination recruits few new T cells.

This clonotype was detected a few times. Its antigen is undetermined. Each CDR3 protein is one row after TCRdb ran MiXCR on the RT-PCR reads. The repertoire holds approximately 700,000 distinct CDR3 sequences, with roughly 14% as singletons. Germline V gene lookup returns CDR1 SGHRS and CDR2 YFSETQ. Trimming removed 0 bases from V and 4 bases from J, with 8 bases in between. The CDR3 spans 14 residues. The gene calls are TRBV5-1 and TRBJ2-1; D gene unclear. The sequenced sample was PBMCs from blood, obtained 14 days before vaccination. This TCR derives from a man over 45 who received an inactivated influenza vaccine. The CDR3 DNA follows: TGCGCCAGCAGCTTGGGTCAGCAGTACAATGAGCAGTTCTTC. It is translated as CASSLGQQYNEQFF.